These 17 T cell receptor beta chains were all obtained from the same sample, sequenced in a study of blood T cells in healthy people across ages (dated by TCRdb to the mid-2010s). Library method: 5' RACE. A second PCR of roughly 7 to 12 cycles was performed with a sample-barcoded 5' primer and a J-beta primer mix. In-frame beta chains were kept once TCRdb had trimmed the public reads at Q25 with fastp and called clones with MiXCR. Entries are consolidated by CDR3 protein sequence, retaining the most common genes and DNA. Counted in this sample were roughly 1.9 million distinct CDR3 sequences; roughly two fifths of them appeared once. The ten most abundant clones make up 23% of the sample. Sequenced input: blood. These receptors were taken from a human donor in good health.

This clonotype was counted many times. The chain carries TRBV2 and TRBJ2-1; TRBD2 aligns across 10 bases. Germline V gene lookup returns CDR1 SNHLY and CDR2 FYNNEI. The CDR3 runs to 18 residues. Trimming took 6 bases from V and 5 from J; bases not matched to a gene: 16. The CDR3 reads CASRPRRTSGFLDNEQFF. The CDR3, as DNA: TGTGCCAGCAGGCCCCGTCGGACTAGCGGATTCCTAGACAATGAGCAGTTCTTC.

V is TRBV7-2 and J is TRBJ2-4; a weak D match, TRBD1 (6 bases). The V end was cut by 3 bases, the J end by 0 bases, with 12 bases between. The CDR3 totals 16 residues. Germline CDR1 and CDR2: SGHTA and FQGNSA. The CDR3 nucleotides read TGTGCCAGCAGCTTTTTGGGGGCCTTAGCCAAAAACATTCAGTACTTC. This encodes CASSFLGALAKNIQYF.

The rearrangement uses TRBV25-1 and TRBJ2-3; 10 bases map to TRBD1. Losses at the gene ends were 6 bases for V and 6 bases for J; bases not matched to a gene: 12. This CDR3 has 16 residues. CDR1 is MGHDK and CDR2 is SYGVNS in the germline V gene. CDR3 coding DNA: TGTGCCAGCAGCCCTGCCGGACAGGGGGGGAGGGATACGCAGTATTTT. Translation gives CASSPAGQGGRDTQYF.

This chain connects TRBV4-2 to TRBJ1-2, with 7 positions matching TRBD1. The CDR3 runs 15 residues. Germline lookup yields CDR1 LGHNA and CDR2 YNFKEQ. V trimming: 0 bases; J trimming: 5 bases; junction bases outside the gene matches: 6. The CDR3 sequence is CASSQELGTDYGYTF. In DNA form, the CDR3 reads TGTGCCAGCAGCCAAGAACTTGGGACAGATTATGGCTACACCTTC.

This clonotype came up a few times. The rearrangement joins TRBV7-9 to TRBJ1-2; D unresolved. The CDR3 loop spans 12 amino acids. The ends were cut back, 1 base at V and 7 bases at J, with 7 bases in the middle. CDR1 is SEHNR, CDR2 FQNEAQ, per germline (reference sequence). DNA of the CDR3: TGTGCCAGCAGCTTAGGTAATCTTGGCTACACCTTC. Translation: CASSLGNLGYTF.

This chain uses TRBV6-5 with TRBJ2-3, with D possibly TRBD2 on 5 matching bases. The CDR3 is 17 residues long. Between the trimmed V and J ends, which lost 6 bases and 2 bases, there was a span of 21 bases. Germline assignment: CDR1 MNHEY and CDR2 SVGAGI. CDR3 protein: CASSYLYERGLTDTQYF. CDR3 sequence (DNA): TGTGCCAGCAGCTACCTGTATGAGCGAGGGCTCACAGATACGCAGTATTTT.

This clonotype has ten or more counts. The chain is built from TRBV4-1 and TRBJ2-7; D unclear. This CDR3 contains 14 residues. Germline V CDR1 and CDR2: MGHRA, YSYEKL. Trimming shortened V by 1 base and J by 0 bases, and 7 bases separated the two germline ends. The CDR3 bases are TGCGCCAGCAGCCAAGGAAGCAGCTCCTACGAGCAGTACTTC. It encodes CASSQGSSSYEQYF.

This clonotype was seen only once. The chain uses TRBV15 and TRBJ1-5; D is unclear. The V end was cut by 1 base, the J end by 7 bases, with 14 bases between. Germline CDR1 and CDR2: LNHNV and YYDKDF (reference sequence). The CDR3 totals 15 residues. The CDR3 DNA reads TGTGCCACCAGCAGAGGAGGTCAGGTAGGGCAGCCCCAGCATTTT. As protein: CATSRGGQVGQPQHF.

The V and J genes are TRBV4-2 and TRBJ1-2; 7 bases map to TRBD1. The CDR3 has 17 residues. CDR1 and CDR2 (germline): LGHNA, YNFKEQ. The V and J ends lost 1 base and 1 base, in that order; junction bases with no gene match: 9. The CDR3 loop reads CASSQGTGLNLNYGYTF. CDR3 nucleotides: TGTGCCAGCAGCCAAGGGACAGGACTGAACCTTAACTATGGCTACACCTTC.

This clonotype was seen more than once but under ten times. The chain couples TRBV14 to TRBJ2-7; D uncertain. The germline V gene has CDR1 SGHDN and CDR2 FVKESK. V was pared by 1 base and J by 0 bases, with 7 bases between. The CDR3 is 14 residues long. CDR3 DNA sequence: TGTGCCAGCAGCCAAGGTTGGAGCTCCTACGAGCAGTACTTC. Protein: CASSQGWSSYEQYF.

The gene calls are TRBV7-2 and TRBJ1-5, with D maybe TRBD1 (6 bases). The V and J ends lost 5 bases and 7 bases respectively, with 21 bases between them. The CDR3 length is 16 residues. Germline CDR1 SGHTA, CDR2 FQGNSA. The CDR3 loop is CASSPHGAGVNQPQHF. The CDR3 bases are TGTGCCAGCAGCCCCCACGGGGCAGGGGTTAACCAGCCCCAGCATTTT. Together with reference TRBV7-2 and TRBJ1-5, the CDR3 gives the full variable domain: GAGVSQSPSNKVTEKGKDVELRCDPISGHTALYWYRQSLGQGLEFLIYFQGNSAPDKSGLPSDRFSAERTGGSVSTLTIQRTQQEDSAVYLCASSPHGAGVNQPQHFGDGTRLSIL.

The chain links TRBV4-3 to TRBJ2-3; 7 bases are shared with TRBD2. The germline gives CDR1 LGHNA, CDR2 YSLEER. The CDR3 covers 15 residues. V was pared by 4 bases and J by 2 bases, with 6 bases of the junction left unmatched. The CDR3 region is CASSPTSSPTDTQYF. The CDR3 DNA is TGCGCCAGCAGCCCGACTAGCTCTCCCACAGATACGCAGTATTTT.

This clonotype was counted between two and nine times. J is TRBJ2-3 and V is TRBV27; 8 bases align to TRBD1. CDR1 is MNHEY, CDR2 SMNVEV, per germline (reference sequence). CDR3 length: 14 residues. V lost 5 bases, J lost 5 bases, and 6 bases stayed unmatched. The CDR3 loop is CASSRQGLIDTQYF. In DNA form, the CDR3 reads TGTGCCAGCAGTCGACAGGGGTTAATAGATACGCAGTATTTT.

The chain carries TRBV9 and TRBJ2-3, with TRBD2 matching over 8 bases. Per the germline V gene, CDR1 is SGDLS and CDR2 is YYNGEE. This CDR3 comprises 15 residues. V lost 0 bases, J lost 1 base, and 1 base stayed unmatched. The CDR3 loop is CASSVAGGRTDTQYF. The CDR3 coding sequence is TGTGCCAGCAGCGTAGCGGGGGGGCGCACAGATACGCAGTATTTT.

This clonotype was seen a few times. V usage is TRBV9 and J usage is TRBJ2-7; the D gene could be TRBD1 or TRBD2 (5 bases each). The CDR3 is 15 amino acids. Deletions cut 0 bases from V and 5 bases from J, with 15 bases between. The germline V gene encodes CDR1 SGDLS and CDR2 YYNGEE. CDR3 region: CASSVDGTRSDEQYF. CDR3 in DNA: TGTGCCAGCAGCGTAGACGGGACCAGAAGTGACGAGCAGTACTTC.

The genes are TRBV12-3 or TRBV12-4 and TRBJ2-3; possibly TRBD1 or TRBD2 for D (5 bases each). The ends were cut back, 6 bases at V and 4 bases at J, with 17 bases in the middle. This CDR3 has 15 residues. For the CDR3, the DNA is TGTGCCAGCAGCCCCTACATCGGGGCATCAGATACGCAGTATTTT. Translation: CASSPYIGASDTQYF.

The genes are TRBV5-1 and TRBJ1-1; 9 bases are shared with TRBD1. Trimming at V came to 4 bases and at J to 6 bases, leaving 10 bases not matched to a gene. Germline V gene sequence: CDR1 SGHRS, CDR2 YFSETQ. The length of the CDR3 is 15 residues. The CDR3 DNA reads as TGCGCCAGCAGCAAGTCGGGACAGGGTGGCCCTGAAGCTTTCTTT. It encodes CASSKSGQGGPEAFF. The whole variable domain, filled in from reference TRBV5-1 and TRBJ1-1, reads KAGVTQTPRYLIKTRGQQVTLSCSPISGHRSVSWYQQTPGQGLQFLFEYFSETQRNKGNFPGRFSGRQFSNSRSEMNVSTLELGDSALYLCASSKSGQGGPEAFFGQGTRLTVV.